This TCR beta chain was sequenced during a study of OX40 agonist ivuxolimab in advanced cancers. Findings and limits, study-wide: Some nonresponders additionally presented with little normalized T-cell clonal expansion. The study observed clonal expansion of CD4+ and CD8+ blood T cells by week 6 at 0.1 to 3.0 mg/kg.

The method was immunoSEQ multiplex PCR; TCRdb's version includes in-frame clones alone and lacks a portion of them. The data hold approximately 40,000 clones, with 80% to 90% observed a single time. Worth noting for this clone: The antigen remains undetermined.

Trimming cost V 7 bases and J 5 bases; bases outside gene matches: 5. CDR3 size: 14 residues. Germline loops: CDR1 MGHDK, CDR2 SYGVNS. Sequenced material: CD4+ or CD8+ T cells sorted from blood, taken in a trial of the OX40 agonist ivuxolimab. The V call is TRBV25-1, the J call TRBJ2-3; TRBD2 matches at 11 bases. This TCR came from an adult with an advanced solid tumor such as melanoma, head and neck, liver or kidney cancer. CDR3 loop: CASKLAGEVDTQYF. CDR3 nucleotide sequence: TGTGCCAGCAAACTAGCGGGGGAGGTAGATACGCAGTATTTT.